The 2 T cell receptor beta chains below come from one sample, sequenced in a study of shared clonotypes between healthy human individuals. Data came from immunoSEQ multiplex PCR; TCRdb stores just in-frame clones and leaves some out. The sample shows under 2,000,000 clones, roughly 95% of them seen only once. CD8 cells classed as naive were CD45RO-negative and positively selected for CCR7, excluding terminally differentiated effector memory CD45RA+ cells. Source material: naive CD8+ T cells sorted from blood. The receptors shown here come from a man aged 18 to 29 in good health.

The chain combines TRBV11-2 with TRBJ2-7; perhaps D is TRBD1 or TRBD2 (5 bases each). Germline V gene data show CDR1 as SGHAT and CDR2 as FQNNGV. The CDR3 sequence is 19 residues long. V dropped 0 bases and J dropped 2 bases, with 23 bases sitting between them. CDR3 DNA: TGTGCCAGCAGCTTAGATGATGTGGGGCCGACTATAAAAACCTACGAGCAGTACTTC. This encodes CASSLDDVGPTIKTYEQYF.

The rearrangement uses TRBV12-5 and TRBJ2-1; 9 nucleotides match TRBD1. CDR3 length: 15 amino acids. Germline loops: CDR1 LGHNT, CDR2 FRNRAP. With 4 bases clipped from V and 4 bases from J, the junction kept 5 bases outside the gene matches. In DNA form, the CDR3 reads TGTGCTAGTGGTTCAGGGACAGGGCTATACAATGAGCAGTTCTTC. Encoded protein: CASGSGTGLYNEQFF.